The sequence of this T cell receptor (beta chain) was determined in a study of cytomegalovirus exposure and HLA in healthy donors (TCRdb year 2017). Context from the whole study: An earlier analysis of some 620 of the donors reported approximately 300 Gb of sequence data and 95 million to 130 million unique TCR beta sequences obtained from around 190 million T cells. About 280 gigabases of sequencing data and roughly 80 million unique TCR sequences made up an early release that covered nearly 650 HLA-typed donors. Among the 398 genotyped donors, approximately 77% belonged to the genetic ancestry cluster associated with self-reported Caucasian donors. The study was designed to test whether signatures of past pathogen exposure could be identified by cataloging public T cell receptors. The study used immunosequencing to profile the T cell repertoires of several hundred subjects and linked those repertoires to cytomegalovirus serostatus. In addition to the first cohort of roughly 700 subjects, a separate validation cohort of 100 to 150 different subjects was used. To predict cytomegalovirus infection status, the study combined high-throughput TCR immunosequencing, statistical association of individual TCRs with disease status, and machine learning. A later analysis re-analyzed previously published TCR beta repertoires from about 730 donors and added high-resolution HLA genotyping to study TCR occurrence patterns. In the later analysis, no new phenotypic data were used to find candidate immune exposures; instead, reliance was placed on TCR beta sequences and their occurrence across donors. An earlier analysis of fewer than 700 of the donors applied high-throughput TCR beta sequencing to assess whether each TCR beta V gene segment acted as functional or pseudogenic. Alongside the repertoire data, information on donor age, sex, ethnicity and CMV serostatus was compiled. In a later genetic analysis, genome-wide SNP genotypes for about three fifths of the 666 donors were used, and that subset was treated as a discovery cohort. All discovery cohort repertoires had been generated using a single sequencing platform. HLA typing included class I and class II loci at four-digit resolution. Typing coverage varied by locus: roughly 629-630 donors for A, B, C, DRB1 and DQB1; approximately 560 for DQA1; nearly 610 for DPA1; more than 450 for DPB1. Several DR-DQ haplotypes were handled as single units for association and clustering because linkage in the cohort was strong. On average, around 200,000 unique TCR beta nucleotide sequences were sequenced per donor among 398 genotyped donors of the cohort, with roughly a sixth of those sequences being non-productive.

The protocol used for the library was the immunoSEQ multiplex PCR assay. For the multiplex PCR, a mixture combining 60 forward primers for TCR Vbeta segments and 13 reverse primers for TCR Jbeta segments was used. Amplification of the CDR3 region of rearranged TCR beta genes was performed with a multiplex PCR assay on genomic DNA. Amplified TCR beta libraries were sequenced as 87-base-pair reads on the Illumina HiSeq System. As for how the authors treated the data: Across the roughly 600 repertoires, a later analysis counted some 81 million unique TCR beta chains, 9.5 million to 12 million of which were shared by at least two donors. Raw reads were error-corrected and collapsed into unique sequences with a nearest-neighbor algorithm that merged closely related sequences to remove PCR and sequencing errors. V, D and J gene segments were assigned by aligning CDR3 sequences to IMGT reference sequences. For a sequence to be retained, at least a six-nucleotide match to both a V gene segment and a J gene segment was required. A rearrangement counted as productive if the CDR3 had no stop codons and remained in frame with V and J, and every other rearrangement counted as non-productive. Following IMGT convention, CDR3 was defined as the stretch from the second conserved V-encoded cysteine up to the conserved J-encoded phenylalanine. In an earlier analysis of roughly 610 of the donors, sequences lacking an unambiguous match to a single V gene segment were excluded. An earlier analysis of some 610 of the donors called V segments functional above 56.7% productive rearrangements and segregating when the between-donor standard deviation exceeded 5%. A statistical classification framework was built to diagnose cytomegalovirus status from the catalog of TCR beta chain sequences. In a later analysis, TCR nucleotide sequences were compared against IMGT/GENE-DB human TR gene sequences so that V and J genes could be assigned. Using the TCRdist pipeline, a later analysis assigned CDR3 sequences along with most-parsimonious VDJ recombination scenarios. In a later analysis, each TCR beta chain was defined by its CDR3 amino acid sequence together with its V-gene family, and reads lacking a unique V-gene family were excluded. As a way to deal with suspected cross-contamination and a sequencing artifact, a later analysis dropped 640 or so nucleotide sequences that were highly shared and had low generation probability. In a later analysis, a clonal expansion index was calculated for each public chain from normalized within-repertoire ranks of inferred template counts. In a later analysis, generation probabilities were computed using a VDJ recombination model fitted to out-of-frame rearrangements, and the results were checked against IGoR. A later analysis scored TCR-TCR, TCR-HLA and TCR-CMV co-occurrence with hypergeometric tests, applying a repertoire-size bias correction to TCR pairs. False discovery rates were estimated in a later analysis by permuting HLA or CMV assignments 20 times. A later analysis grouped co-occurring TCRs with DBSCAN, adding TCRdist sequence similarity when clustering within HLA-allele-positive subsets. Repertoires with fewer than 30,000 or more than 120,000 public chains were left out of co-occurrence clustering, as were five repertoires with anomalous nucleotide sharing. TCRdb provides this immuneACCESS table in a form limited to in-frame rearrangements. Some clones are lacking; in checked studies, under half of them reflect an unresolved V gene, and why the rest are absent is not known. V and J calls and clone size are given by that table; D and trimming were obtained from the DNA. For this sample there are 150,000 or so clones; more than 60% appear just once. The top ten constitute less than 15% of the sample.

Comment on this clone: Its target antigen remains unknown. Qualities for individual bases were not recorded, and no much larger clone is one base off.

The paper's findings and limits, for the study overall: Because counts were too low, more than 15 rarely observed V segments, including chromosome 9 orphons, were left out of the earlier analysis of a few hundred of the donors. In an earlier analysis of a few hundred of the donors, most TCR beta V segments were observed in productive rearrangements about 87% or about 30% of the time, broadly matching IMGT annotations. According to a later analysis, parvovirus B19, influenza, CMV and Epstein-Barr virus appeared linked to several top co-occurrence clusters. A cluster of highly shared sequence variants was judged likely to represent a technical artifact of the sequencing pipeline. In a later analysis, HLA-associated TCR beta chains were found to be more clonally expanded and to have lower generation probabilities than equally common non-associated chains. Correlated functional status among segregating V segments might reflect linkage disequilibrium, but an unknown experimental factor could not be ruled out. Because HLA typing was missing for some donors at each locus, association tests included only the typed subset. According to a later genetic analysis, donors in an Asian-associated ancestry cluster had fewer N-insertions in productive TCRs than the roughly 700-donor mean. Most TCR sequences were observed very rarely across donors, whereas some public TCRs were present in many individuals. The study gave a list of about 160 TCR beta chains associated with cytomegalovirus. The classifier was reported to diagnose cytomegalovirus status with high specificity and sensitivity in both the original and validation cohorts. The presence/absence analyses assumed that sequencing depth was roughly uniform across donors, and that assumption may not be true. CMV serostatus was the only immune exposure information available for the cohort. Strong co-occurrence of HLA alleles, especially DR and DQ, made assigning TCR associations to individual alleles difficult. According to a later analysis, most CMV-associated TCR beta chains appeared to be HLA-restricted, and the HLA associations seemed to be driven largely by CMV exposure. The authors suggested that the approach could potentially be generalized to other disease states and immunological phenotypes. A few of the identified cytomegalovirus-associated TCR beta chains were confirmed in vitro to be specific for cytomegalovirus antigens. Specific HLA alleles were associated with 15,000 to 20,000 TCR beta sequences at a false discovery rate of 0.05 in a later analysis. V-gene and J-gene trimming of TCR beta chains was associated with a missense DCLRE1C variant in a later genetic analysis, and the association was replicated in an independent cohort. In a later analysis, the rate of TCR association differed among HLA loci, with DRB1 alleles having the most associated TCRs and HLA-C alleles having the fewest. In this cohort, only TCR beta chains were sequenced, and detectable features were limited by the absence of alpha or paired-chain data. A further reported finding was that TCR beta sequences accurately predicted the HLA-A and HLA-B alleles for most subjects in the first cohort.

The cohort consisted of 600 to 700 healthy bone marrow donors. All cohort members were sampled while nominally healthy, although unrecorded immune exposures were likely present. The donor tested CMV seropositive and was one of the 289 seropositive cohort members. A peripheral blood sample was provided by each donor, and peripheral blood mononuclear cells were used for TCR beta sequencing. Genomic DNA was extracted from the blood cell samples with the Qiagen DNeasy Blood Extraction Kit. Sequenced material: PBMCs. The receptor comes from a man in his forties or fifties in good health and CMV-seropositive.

The nucleotides are TGTGCCAGCCAGGAGGGACAGTGGAACACTGAAGCTTTCTTT. Its coded protein is CASQEGQWNTEAFF. This receptor chain uses TRBV7-2 and TRBJ1-1; 7 bases in between match TRBD1. For this chain, trimming is 8 bases at the V end and 1 base at the J end, and the number of junction bases without a gene match is 7. CDR1 and CDR2, per the germline V gene, are SGHTA and FQGNSA. From cysteine to phenylalanine, the CDR3 is 14 amino acids long. Here the CDR3 DNA is all that survives: 42 bases in frame from base 1.